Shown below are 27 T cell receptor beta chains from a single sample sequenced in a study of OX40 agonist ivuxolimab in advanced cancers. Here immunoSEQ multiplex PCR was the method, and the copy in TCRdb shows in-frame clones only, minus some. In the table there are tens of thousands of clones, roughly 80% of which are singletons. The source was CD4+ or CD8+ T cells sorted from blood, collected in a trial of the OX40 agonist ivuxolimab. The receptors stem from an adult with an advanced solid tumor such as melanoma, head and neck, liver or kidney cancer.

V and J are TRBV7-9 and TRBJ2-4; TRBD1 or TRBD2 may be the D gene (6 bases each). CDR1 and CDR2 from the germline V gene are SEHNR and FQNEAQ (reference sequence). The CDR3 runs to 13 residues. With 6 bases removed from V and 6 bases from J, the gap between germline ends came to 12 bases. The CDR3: CASSRGAPNIQYF. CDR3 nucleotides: TGTGCCAGCAGTAGGGGGGCCCCAAACATTCAGTACTTC.

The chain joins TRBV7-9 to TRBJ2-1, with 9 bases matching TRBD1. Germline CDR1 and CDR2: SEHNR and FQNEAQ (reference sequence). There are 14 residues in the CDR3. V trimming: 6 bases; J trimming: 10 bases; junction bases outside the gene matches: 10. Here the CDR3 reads CASSQGQGVGEQFF. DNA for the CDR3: TGTGCCAGCAGTCAGGGACAGGGCGTCGGGGAGCAGTTCTTC. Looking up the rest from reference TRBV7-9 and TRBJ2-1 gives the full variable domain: DTGVSQNPRHKITKRGQNVTFRCDPISEHNRLYWYRQTLGQGPEFLTYFQNEAQLEKSRLLSDRFSAERPKGSFSTLEIQRTEQGDSAMYLCASSQGQGVGEQFFGPGTRLTVL.

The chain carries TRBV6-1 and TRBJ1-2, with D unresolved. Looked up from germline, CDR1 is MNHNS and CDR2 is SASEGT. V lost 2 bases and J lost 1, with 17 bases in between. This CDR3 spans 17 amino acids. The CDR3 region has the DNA TGTGCCAGCAGTGAAAACCCAAGCCGGAAACTTAACTATGGCTACACCTTC. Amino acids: CASSENPSRKLNYGYTF.

DNA for the CDR3: TGCGCCAGCAGCCCGTCAGCGGGGTCCACAGATACGCAGTATTTT. Translation gives CASSPSAGSTDTQYF. The rearrangement joins TRBV4-1 to TRBJ2-3; 7 bases line up with TRBD2. This CDR3 is 15 amino acids long. V was clipped by 4 bases and J by 2 bases; unmatched bases: 6. The germline V gene has CDR1 MGHRA and CDR2 YSYEKL.

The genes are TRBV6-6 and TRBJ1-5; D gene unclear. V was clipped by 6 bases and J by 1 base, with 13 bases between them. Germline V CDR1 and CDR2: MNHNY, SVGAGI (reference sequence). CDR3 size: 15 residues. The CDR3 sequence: CASSIPGRSNQPQHF. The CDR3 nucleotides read TGTGCCAGCAGCATCCCGGGGAGGAGCAATCAGCCCCAGCATTTT.

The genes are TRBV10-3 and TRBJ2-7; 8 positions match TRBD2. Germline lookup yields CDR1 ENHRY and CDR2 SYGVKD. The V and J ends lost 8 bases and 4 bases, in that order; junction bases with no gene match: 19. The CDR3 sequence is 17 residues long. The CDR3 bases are TGTGCCATCCATTCTACCCACACAGCGGGAGATTTGTACGAGCAGTACTTC. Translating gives CAIHSTHTAGDLYEQYF.

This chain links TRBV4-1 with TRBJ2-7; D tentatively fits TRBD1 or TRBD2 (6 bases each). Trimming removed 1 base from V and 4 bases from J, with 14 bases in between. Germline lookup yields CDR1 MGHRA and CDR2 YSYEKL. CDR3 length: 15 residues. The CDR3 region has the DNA TGCGCCAGCAGCCAAGGGGTAAGGGGGGATTACGAGCAGTACTTC. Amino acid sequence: CASSQGVRGDYEQYF.

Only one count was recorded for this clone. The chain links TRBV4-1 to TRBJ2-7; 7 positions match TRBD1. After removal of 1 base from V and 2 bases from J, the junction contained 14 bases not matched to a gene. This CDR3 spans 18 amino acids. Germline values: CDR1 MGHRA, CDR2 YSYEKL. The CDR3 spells CASSQGYNPGTVTYEQYF. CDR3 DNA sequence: TGCGCCAGCAGCCAAGGCTACAATCCCGGGACAGTGACCTACGAGCAGTACTTC.

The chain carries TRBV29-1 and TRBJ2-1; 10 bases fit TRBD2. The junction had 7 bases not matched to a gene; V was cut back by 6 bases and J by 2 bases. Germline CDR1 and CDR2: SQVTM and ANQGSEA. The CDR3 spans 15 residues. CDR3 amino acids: CSVWTSGYPYNEQFF. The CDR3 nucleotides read TGCAGCGTCTGGACTAGCGGTTACCCCTACAATGAGCAGTTCTTC.

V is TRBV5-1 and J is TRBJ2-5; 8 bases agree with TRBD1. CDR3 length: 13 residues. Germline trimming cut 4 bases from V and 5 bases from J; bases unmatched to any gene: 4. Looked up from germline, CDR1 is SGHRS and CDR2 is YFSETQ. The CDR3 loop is CASSRQGLETQYF. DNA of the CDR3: TGCGCCAGCAGCAGACAGGGGTTGGAGACCCAGTACTTC. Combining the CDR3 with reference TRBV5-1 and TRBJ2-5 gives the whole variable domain KAGVTQTPRYLIKTRGQQVTLSCSPISGHRSVSWYQQTPGQGLQFLFEYFSETQRNKGNFPGRFSGRQFSNSRSEMNVSTLELGDSALYLCASSRQGLETQYFGPGTRLLVL.

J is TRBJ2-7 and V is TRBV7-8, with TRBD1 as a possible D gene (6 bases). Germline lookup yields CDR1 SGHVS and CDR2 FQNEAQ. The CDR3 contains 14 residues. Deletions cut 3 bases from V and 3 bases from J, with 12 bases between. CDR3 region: CASSFAGVNYEQYF. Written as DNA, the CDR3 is TGTGCCAGCAGCTTTGCAGGGGTTAACTACGAGCAGTACTTC.

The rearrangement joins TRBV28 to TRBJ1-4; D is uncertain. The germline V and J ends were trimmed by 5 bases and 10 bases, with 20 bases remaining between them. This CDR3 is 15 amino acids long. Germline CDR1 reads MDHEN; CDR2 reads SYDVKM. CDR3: CASSAQDGNPVKLFF. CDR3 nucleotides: TGTGCCAGCAGTGCCCAGGACGGCAACCCGGTAAAACTGTTTTTT.

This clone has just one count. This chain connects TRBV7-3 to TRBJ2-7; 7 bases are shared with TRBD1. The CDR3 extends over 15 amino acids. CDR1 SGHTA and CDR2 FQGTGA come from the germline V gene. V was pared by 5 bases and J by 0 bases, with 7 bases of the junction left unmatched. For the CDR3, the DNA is TGTGCCAGCAGCCCCCACAGGGGCCCCTCCTACGAGCAGTACTTC. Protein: CASSPHRGPSYEQYF.

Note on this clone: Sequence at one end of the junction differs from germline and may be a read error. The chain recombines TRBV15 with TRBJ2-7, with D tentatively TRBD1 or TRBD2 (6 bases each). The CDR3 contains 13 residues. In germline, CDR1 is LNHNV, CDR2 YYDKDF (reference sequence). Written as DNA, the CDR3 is TGTGCCACCAGCCCACGACAGGAGGGTGAGCAGTGCTTC. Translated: CATSPRQEGEQCF.

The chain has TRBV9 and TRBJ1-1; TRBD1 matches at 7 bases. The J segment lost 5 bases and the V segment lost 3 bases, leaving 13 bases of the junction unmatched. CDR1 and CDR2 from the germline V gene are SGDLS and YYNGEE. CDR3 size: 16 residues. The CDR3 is CASSGRQGGVDTEAFF. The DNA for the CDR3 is TGTGCCAGCAGCGGCAGACAGGGAGGGGTCGATACTGAAGCTTTCTTT. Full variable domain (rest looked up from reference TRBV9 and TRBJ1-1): DSGVTQTPKHLITATGQRVTLRCSPRSGDLSVYWYQQSLDQGLQFLIQYYNGEERAKGNILERFSAQQFPDLHSELNLSSLELGDSALYFCASSGRQGGVDTEAFFGQGTRLTVV.

The CDR3 region is CASSQEDLGGANVLTF. In DNA, the CDR3 is TGTGCCAGCAGCCAAGAGGACCTAGGAGGGGCCAACGTCCTGACTTTC. This chain links TRBV4-2 with TRBJ2-6; D not certain. Germline CDR1 reads LGHNA; CDR2 reads YNFKEQ. The germline V and J ends were trimmed by 0 bases and 4 bases, with 10 bases remaining between them. The CDR3 consists of 16 residues.

CDR3 nucleotides: TGTGCCAGTAGTATAGGACTAGCGGGAGTTACCGGGGAGCTGTTTTTT. Its translation: CASSIGLAGVTGELFF. The V gene is TRBV19, the J gene TRBJ2-2; 12 bases are a match to TRBD2. V was pared by 1 base and J by 5 bases, with 2 bases of the junction left unmatched. The germline V gene encodes CDR1 LNHDA and CDR2 SQIVND (reference sequence). This CDR3 is 16 amino acids long.

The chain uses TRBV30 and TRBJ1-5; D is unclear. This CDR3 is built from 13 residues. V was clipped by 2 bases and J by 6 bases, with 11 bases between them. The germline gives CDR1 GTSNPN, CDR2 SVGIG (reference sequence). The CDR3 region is CAWSTSGGQPQHF. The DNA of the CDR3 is TGTGCCTGGAGTACCTCGGGAGGTCAGCCCCAGCATTTT.

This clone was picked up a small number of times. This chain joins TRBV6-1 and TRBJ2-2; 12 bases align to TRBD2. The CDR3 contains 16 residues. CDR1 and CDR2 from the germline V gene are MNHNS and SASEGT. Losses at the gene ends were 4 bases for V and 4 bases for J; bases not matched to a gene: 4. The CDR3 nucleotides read TGTGCCAGCAGTGCCCTAGCGGGGGGGAGCACCGGGGAGCTGTTTTTT. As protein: CASSALAGGSTGELFF.

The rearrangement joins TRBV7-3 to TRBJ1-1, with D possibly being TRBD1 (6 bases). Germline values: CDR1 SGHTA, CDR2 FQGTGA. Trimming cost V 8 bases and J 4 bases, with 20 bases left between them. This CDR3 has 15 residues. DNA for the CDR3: TGTGCCAGCCAACCCCACGGACAGAGTGCCACTGAAGCTTTCTTT. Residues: CASQPHGQSATEAFF.

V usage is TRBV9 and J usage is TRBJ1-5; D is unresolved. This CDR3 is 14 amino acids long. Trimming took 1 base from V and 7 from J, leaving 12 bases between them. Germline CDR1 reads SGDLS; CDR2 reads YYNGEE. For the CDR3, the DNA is TGTGCCAGCAGCGTAACCCCGGAGGGACAGCCCCAGCATTTT. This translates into CASSVTPEGQPQHF.

CDR3 sequence reads: CASSQDRFGGLAAETQYF. The CDR3 nucleotides are TGCGCCAGCAGCCAAGATCGGTTCGGAGGACTAGCGGCAGAGACCCAGTACTTC. This chain connects TRBV4-1 to TRBJ2-5; 10 bases agree with TRBD2. V trimming: 0 bases; J trimming: 4 bases; junction bases outside the gene matches: 11. CDR1 is MGHRA, CDR2 YSYEKL, per germline. The CDR3 contains 18 residues.

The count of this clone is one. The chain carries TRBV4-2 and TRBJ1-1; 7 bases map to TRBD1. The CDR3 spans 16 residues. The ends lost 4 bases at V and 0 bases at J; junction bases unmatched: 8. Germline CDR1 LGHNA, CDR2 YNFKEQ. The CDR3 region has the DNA TGTGCCAGCAGCCCCCAGACAGGGCCTATGAACACTGAAGCTTTCTTT. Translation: CASSPQTGPMNTEAFF.

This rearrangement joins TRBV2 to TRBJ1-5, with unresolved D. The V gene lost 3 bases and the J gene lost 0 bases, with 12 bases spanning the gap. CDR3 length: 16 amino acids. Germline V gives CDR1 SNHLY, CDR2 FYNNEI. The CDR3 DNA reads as TGTGCCAGCAGTGACGGTAGGAGAGATAGCAATCAGCCCCAGCATTTT. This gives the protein CASSDGRRDSNQPQHF.

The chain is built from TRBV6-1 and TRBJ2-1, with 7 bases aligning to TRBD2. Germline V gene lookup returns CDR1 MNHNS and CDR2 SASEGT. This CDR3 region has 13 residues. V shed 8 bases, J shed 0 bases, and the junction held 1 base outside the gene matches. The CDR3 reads CASRGSSYNEQFF. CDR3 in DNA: TGTGCCAGCCGCGGGAGCTCCTACAATGAGCAGTTCTTC.

In DNA, the CDR3 is TGTGCCAGCAGCTTAGTAGTTTACGAGCAGTACTTC. Its protein product is CASSLVVYEQYF. This rearrangement joins TRBV7-8 to TRBJ2-7; D remains unclear. Germline loops: CDR1 SGHVS, CDR2 FQNEAQ. There are 12 residues in the CDR3. V lost 1 base, J lost 4 bases, and 5 bases lay in between.

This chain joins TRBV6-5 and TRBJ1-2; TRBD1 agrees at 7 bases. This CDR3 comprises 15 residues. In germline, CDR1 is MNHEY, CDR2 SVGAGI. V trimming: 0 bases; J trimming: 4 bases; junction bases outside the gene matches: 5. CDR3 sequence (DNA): TGTGCCAGCAGTTACTCGGGGACAGAGGGCTATGGCTACACCTTC. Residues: CASSYSGTEGYGYTF.